The rows below give T cell receptor beta chains drawn from one sample of a study of regulatory T cells in long-lasting Graves disease. TCRdb passed the multiplex PCR reads through MiXCR, listing each CDR3 protein once. The table includes some 220,000 distinct CDR3 sequences, roughly a fifth detected once. These same records also appear under a second study, on T cells in Graves' hyperthyroidism and ophthalmopathy.

The sample in question was peripheral blood mononuclear cells (PBMCs), obtained at new diagnosis, from a patient treated with antithyroid drugs. The receptors come from a young woman with Graves disease. CDR3s include the opening cysteine and the closing phenylalanine or tryptophan. The order of the fields is D gene, V gene, J gene, CDR3 protein. A D gene is named only where the DNA matches it firmly.

TRBD1	TRBV11-3	TRBJ2-2	CASSSPRTGRLGGELFF
TRBD2	TRBV2	TRBJ2-3	CASSGTSGRLGNTQYF
-	TRBV5-5	-	CASSPGAGPYEQYF
TRBD2	TRBV2	TRBJ2-3	CASRFLAGGTDTQYF
TRBD1	TRBV18	TRBJ2-1	CASSRGQGTGNEQFF
TRBD2	TRBV4-2	TRBJ2-7	CASSQGLAGGYSYEQYF
-	TRBV12-3/TRBV12-4	TRBJ1-2	CASSSTPTGRVGGYTF
TRBD2	TRBV20-1	TRBJ2-2	CSAVTSGSVGELFF
TRBD2	TRBV7-9	TRBJ2-2	CASSLGQAGPIPNTGELFF
-	TRBV27	TRBJ2-3	CASSLSVFQGHEDTQYF
-	TRBV18	TRBJ1-4	CASSLGGPTNEKLFF
TRBD1	TRBV28	TRBJ1-5	CASILDRVGDQPQHF
TRBD2	TRBV5-6	TRBJ2-7	CASSLGPGLGSYEQYF
-	TRBV6-5	TRBJ1-3	CASSYSSSGNTIYF
TRBD2	TRBV10-2	TRBJ2-3	CASMSGGAEDTQYF
-	TRBV29-1	TRBJ2-3	CSVVWLRDTYTDTQYF
-	TRBV11-2	TRBJ2-1	CASSPPRGGIIRNEQFF
TRBD2	TRBV12-3/TRBV12-4	TRBJ2-7	CASRQAGRAYEQYF
-	TRBV30	TRBJ1-6	CAWTLPDYNSPLHF